Following are 32 T cell receptor beta chains from one sample sequenced in a study of CD8+CD57+ T cells in acquired aplastic anemia. Sequenced patients had shown CD8+CD57+ cell expansion by flow cytometry. Genomic DNA was employed as the template in profiling TCR beta VDJ and CDR3. TCRdb ran MiXCR on the reads and lists one entry per CDR3 protein. The sample shows more than 250,000 distinct CDR3 sequences, around 82% of them seen only once. Material for sequencing was sorted CD4+, CD8+, or CD8+CD57+ T cells (not recorded which) from PBMCs. These receptors all stem from a human donor with aplastic anemia.

The chain combines TRBV2 with TRBJ2-3, with TRBD2 matching over 14 bases. J gave up 4 bases and V 6 bases, and 6 bases lay outside the gene matches. CDR3 size: 16 residues. Per germline, CDR1 SNHLY and CDR2 FYNNEI. DNA of the CDR3: TGTGCCAGCAGGGGGACTAGCGGGAGCCATGCAGATACGCAGTATTTT. It specifies CASRGTSGSHADTQYF.

A remark on this clonotype: Because it lacks the conserved phenylalanine or tryptophan at the end, this CDR3 is likely a read error. The DNA is left out, because the CDR3 cannot be placed on it with certainty; the CDR3 is given as TCRdb lists it. The chain links TRBV7-3 to TRBJ2-3; TRBD2 is taken as the D call from the table, unchecked against the DNA. Per the germline V gene, CDR1 is SGHTA and CDR2 is FQGTGA. Both ends counted, the CDR3 spans 13 residues. CDR3 region: CASSDGGAGGQHL.

The chain combines TRBV7-9 with TRBJ1-1; D call uncertain. Trimming removed 9 bases at V and 1 base at J, with 15 bases between. Germline assignment: CDR1 SEHNR and CDR2 FQNEAQ (reference sequence). The CDR3 length is 14 residues. The CDR3 loop is CARNGAAGNTEAFF. For the CDR3, the DNA is TGTGCCAGAAACGGCGCAGCGGGGAACACTGAAGCTTTCTTT.

In regard to this clonotype: The final CDR3 position lacks the conserved phenylalanine or tryptophan, pointing to a likely read error. Because the CDR3's place on the DNA is in doubt, the DNA is left out and the CDR3 is given as listed by TCRdb. CDR3 sequence: CASSYGPNGTEYS. This chain joins TRBV7-8 and TRBJ2-3; the table's D call TRBD2 went unverified against the DNA. The germline V gene encodes CDR1 SGHVS and CDR2 FQNEAQ. The CDR3 comprises 13 residues, both ends counted.

This chain links TRBV7-9 with TRBJ1-2; D is undetermined. The CDR3 has 15 residues. The germline V gene encodes CDR1 SEHNR and CDR2 FQNEAQ (reference sequence). Trimming cost V 3 bases and J 12 bases, with 23 bases left between them. Here the CDR3 reads CASSFKRSGGCDDTF. The DNA of the CDR3 is TGTGCCAGCAGCTTTAAAAGAAGCGGCGGGTGCGATGACACCTTC.

The V gene is TRBV7-3, the J gene TRBJ1-5, with a weak D call TRBD1 (6 bases). This CDR3 contains 16 residues. CDR1 is SGHTA, CDR2 FQGTGA, per germline. Trimming left V 4 bases short and J 12 bases short, with 25 bases between. The CDR3 region has the DNA TGTGCCAGCAGCTCAGCTGGGACAAGGGCCAATGGCCACCAGCATTTT. The encoded protein is CASSSAGTRANGHQHF.

This clonotype was counted a few times. The chain is built from TRBV9 and TRBJ2-3, with D possibly being TRBD1 or TRBD2 (6 bases each). Germline V gene data show CDR1 as SGDLS and CDR2 as YYNGEE. V lost 7 bases, J lost 1 base, and 13 bases lay in between. CDR3 length: 14 amino acids. This chain's CDR3 is CASGGGGGTDTQYF. CDR3 bases: TGTGCCAGCGGAGGAGGGGGAGGCACAGATACGCAGTATTTT. Drawing the rest from reference TRBV9 and TRBJ2-3, the complete variable domain is DSGVTQTPKHLITATGQRVTLRCSPRSGDLSVYWYQQSLDQGLQFLIQYYNGEERAKGNILERFSAQQFPDLHSELNLSSLELGDSALYFCASGGGGGTDTQYFGPGTRLTVL.

The V and J genes are TRBV5-6 and TRBJ2-3; D may be TRBD1 (5 bases). Germline V gene lookup returns CDR1 SGHDT and CDR2 YYEEEE. Trimming left V 4 bases short and J 5 bases short, with 11 bases between. This CDR3 is 13 amino acids long. The CDR3 DNA reads as TGTGCCAGCAGCCAGACAGACGTAGATACGCAGTATTTT. This sequence encodes CASSQTDVDTQYF.

Remarks on this clonotype: Here the CDR3 omits its conserved ending phenylalanine or tryptophan, so a read error is the likely source. The DNA is omitted, as the CDR3 cannot be located on it reliably, and the CDR3 follows TCRdb's listing. The V call is TRBV7-9, the J call TRBJ2-7; the table's D call, TRBD2, has no DNA check behind it. The germline CDR1 and CDR2 sequences are SEHNR and FQNEAQ (reference sequence). Both ends counted, the CDR3 spans 13 residues. The CDR3: CASSFQQSGGSDD.

Concerning this clonotype itself: One junction end disagrees with the germline gene, perhaps due to a read error. The chain is built from TRBV7-9 and TRBJ2-3; D call uncertain. Germline V lookup: CDR1 SEHNR, CDR2 FQNEAQ (reference sequence). The CDR3 runs to 14 residues. In DNA form, the CDR3 reads TGTGCCAGCAGCGCAGTAGCAGAGACCGAGTACTTCGAGTTT. The encoded protein is CASSAVAETEYFEF.

This clonotype was observed a few times. This chain uses TRBV15 with TRBJ2-7; weak D call: TRBD2 (6 bases). The CDR3 consists of 13 residues. Germline CDR1 reads LNHNV; CDR2 reads YYDKDF (reference sequence). Trimming left V 3 bases short and J 4 bases short, with 10 bases between. CDR3 residues: CATSSNGGYEQYF. As DNA, the CDR3 is TGTGCCACCAGCAGTAACGGGGGATACGAGCAGTACTTC.

This chain joins TRBV15 and TRBJ2-7, with no clear D. CDR1 and CDR2 (germline): LNHNV, YYDKDF (reference sequence). The CDR3 extends over 14 amino acids. V was clipped by 4 bases and J by 10 bases, with 20 bases between them. CDR3 protein: CATSIRSDQDAQYF. For the CDR3, the DNA is TGTGCCACCAGCATAAGGTCAGACCAAGACGCCCAGTACTTC. The variable domain in full, completed from reference TRBV15 and TRBJ2-7, reads DAMVIQNPRYQVTQFGKPVTLSCSQTLNHNVMYWYQQKSSQAPKLLFHYYDKDFNNEADTPDNFQSRRPNTSFCFLDIRSPGLGDTAMYLCATSIRSDQDAQYFGPGTRLTVT.

This sequence joins TRBV5-1 and TRBJ2-7, with D maybe TRBD2 (5 bases). This CDR3 contains 14 residues. CDR1 SGHRS and CDR2 YFSETQ come from the germline V gene. Trimming stripped 2 bases from V and 7 bases from J, with 16 bases between. CDR3 loop: CASSLEGSTWEQYV. The CDR3 DNA reads as TGCGCCAGCAGCTTAGAGGGCAGCACGTGGGAGCAGTACGTC.

V is TRBV7-8 and J is TRBJ2-3; D remains ambiguous. The CDR3 is made up of 14 amino acids. Trimming removed 3 bases from V and 8 bases from J, with 15 bases in between. The germline CDR1 and CDR2 sequences are SGHVS and FQNEAQ. DNA for the CDR3: TGTGCCAGCAGCTTCGGGCTAGGGCCAGGTACGCAGTATTTT. It codes for CASSFGLGPGTQYF.

Note on this clonotype: The junction differs from germline at one of its ends, possibly a read error. CDR3 amino acids: CASKFTGGDYAQYF. Here the CDR3 DNA reads TGTGCCAGCAAGTTCACAGGGGGTGACTACGCGCAGTACTTC. The V call is TRBV7-8, the J call TRBJ2-7; TRBD1 agrees at 8 bases. Germline-derived CDR1 and CDR2 are SGHVS and FQNEAQ. The CDR3 length is 14 residues.

This clonotype appeared a few times. This is likely a read error, given that the CDR3 carries no conserved phenylalanine or tryptophan at its end. The limits of the CDR3 on the DNA are not certain, so only TCRdb's listed CDR3 is given. The chain employs TRBV5-8 and TRBJ2-1; the D call in the table, TRBD2, was not verified against the DNA. Germline V gene sequence: CDR1 SGHTS, CDR2 YDEGEE. The CDR3 contains 8 residues when both ends are counted. Here the CDR3 reads CASSLLAG.

V gene TRBV9 combines with J gene TRBJ2-7; 7 bases match TRBD1. This CDR3 has 16 amino acids. Germline CDR1 SGDLS, CDR2 YYNGEE. CDR3 amino acids: CARRAGGQSTHTQQYV. For the CDR3, the DNA is TGTGCCCGCAGGGCAGGGGGACAGAGCACACATACGCAGCAGTACGTC.

This clonotype occurred once. The rearrangement joins TRBV25-1 to TRBJ2-7, with D possibly being TRBD1 (6 bases). This CDR3 region has 14 residues. Germline V CDR1 and CDR2: MGHDK, SYGVNS. V lost 3 bases and J lost 1, with 10 bases in between. The CDR3 here is CASSDGDTSYEQYF. CDR3 nucleotide sequence: TGTGCCAGCAGTGACGGGGACACTTCCTACGAGCAGTACTTC.

Worth noting for this clonotype: It is likely a read error, because the conserved phenylalanine at the end of the CDR3 is missing. No DNA is shown, since the ends of the CDR3 on it are uncertain; the CDR3 is the one TCRdb lists. This chain uses TRBV2 with TRBJ2-1; the D call of TRBD1 is as the table states it, not checked on the DNA. The CDR3 has 15 amino acids, counting both end residues. Germline V gives CDR1 SNHLY, CDR2 FYNNEI. The chain's CDR3 is CASGAGGTDTHYFCS.

V gene TRBV20-1 combines with J gene TRBJ1-2; D is unresolved. Between the trimmed V and J ends, which lost 7 bases and 5 bases, there was a span of 14 bases. The CDR3 has 12 amino acids. Germline-derived CDR1 and CDR2 are DFQATT and SNEGSKA (reference sequence). CDR3 sequence (DNA): TGCAGTGGCCTCGACACTAGTTATGGCTACACCTTC. Translation: CSGLDTSYGYTF.

Notes on this clonotype: A read error may account for a junction end that differs from germline. The genes are TRBV7-9 and TRBJ2-5; either TRBD1 or TRBD2 may supply D (5 bases each). This CDR3 region has 14 residues. Germline lookup yields CDR1 SEHNR and CDR2 FQNEAQ (reference sequence). The CDR3 DNA is TGTGCCACCAGCAGAGGGACCGAGCAACAGACAGAGACCTTC. It is translated as CATSRGTEQQTETF. Using reference TRBV7-9 and TRBJ2-5 for the parts outside the CDR3, the full variable domain is DTGVSQNPRHKITKRGQNVTFRCDPISEHNRLYWYRQTLGQGPEFLTYFQNEAQLEKSRLLSDRFSAERPKGSFSTLEIQRTEQGDSAMYLCATSRGTEQQTETFGPGTRLLVL.

This clonotype was counted a few times. The chain joins TRBV7-2 to TRBJ2-3; no clear D. The CDR3 has 12 residues. Trimming shortened V by 4 bases and J by 8 bases, and 10 bases separated the two germline ends. Germline assignment: CDR1 SGHTA and CDR2 FQGNSA. The CDR3 protein is CASSSAGGTQYF. The CDR3 nucleotides are TGTGCCAGCAGCTCCGCCGGCGGTACGCAGTATTTT.

This chain links TRBV7-2 with TRBJ2-3; 8 bases match TRBD1. V shed 5 bases, J shed 13 bases, and the junction held 14 bases outside the gene matches. Germline V lookup: CDR1 SGHTA, CDR2 FQGNSA. The CDR3 runs 14 residues. The CDR3 spells CASSLQGGPRVKYF. CDR3 nucleotides: TGTGCCAGCAGCCTACAGGGGGGTCCCCGGGTCAAGTATTTT.

V gene TRBV7-3 combines with J gene TRBJ1-6, with D possibly being TRBD1 (6 bases). CDR3 size: 16 residues. The germline CDR1 and CDR2 sequences are SGHTA and FQGTGA. V dropped 8 bases and J dropped 16 bases, with 30 bases sitting between them. This CDR3 is CASSRGANAVEHPLHF. As DNA, the CDR3 is TGTGCCAGCTCAAGGGGGGCCAACGCCGTTGAACACCCACTCCACTTT.

This clonotype was observed a few times. The CDR3 protein is CASRGQGADTQYF. CDR3 sequence (DNA): TGTGCCAGCAGGGGACAGGGGGCAGATACGCAGTATTTT. The gene calls are TRBV5-4 and TRBJ2-3, with TRBD1 identical over 11 bases. V trimming: 5 bases; J trimming: 4 bases; junction bases outside the gene matches: 0. The CDR3 is 13 residues long. Germline CDR1 is SGHNT and CDR2 is YYREEE (reference sequence).

V gene TRBV7-4 combines with J gene TRBJ2-1; D not resolved. The germline CDR1 and CDR2 sequences are SGHVT and SQSDAQ. Trimming cost V 6 bases and J 6 bases, with 12 bases left between them. The CDR3 totals 13 residues. Here the CDR3 DNA reads TGTGCCAGCAGTAATGGTCGGATCAATGAGCAGTTCTTC. As protein: CASSNGRINEQFF.

This chain uses TRBV7-9 with TRBJ1-2, with D uncertain. The germline CDR1 and CDR2 sequences are SEHNR and FQNEAQ (reference sequence). Trimming removed 5 bases from V and 8 bases from J, with 24 bases in between. The CDR3 spans 16 residues. The CDR3 sequence is CASSPVEGGDVDGYTF. CDR3 in DNA: TGTGCCAGCAGCCCAGTAGAGGGAGGAGACGTCGACGGCTACACCTTC.

Turning to this clonotype: The conserved closing phenylalanine or tryptophan is absent in this CDR3, likely reflecting a read error. The limits of the CDR3 on the DNA are not certain, so only TCRdb's listed CDR3 is given. The gene calls are TRBV2 and TRBJ2-1; TRBD2 is the table's D call, not checked against the DNA. The CDR3 is made up of 16 amino acids, end residues included. CDR1 and CDR2 from the germline V gene are SNHLY and FYNNEI. The CDR3 sequence: CASSEQGSGEQYEQLV.

V usage is TRBV2 and J usage is TRBJ2-3; 14 bases agree with TRBD2. Germline V gene data show CDR1 as SNHLY and CDR2 as FYNNEI. Trimming cost V 6 bases and J 4 bases; bases outside gene matches: 9. The length of the CDR3 is 17 residues. As DNA, the CDR3 is TGTGCCAGCAGCTTGACCGGACTAGCGGGAGGAGCAGATACGCAGTATTTT. It is translated as CASSLTGLAGGADTQYF.

A word on this clonotype: Without the conserved terminal phenylalanine or tryptophan, this CDR3 likely stems from a read error. It is unclear where the CDR3 begins or ends on the DNA, so no DNA is shown, and the CDR3 is as TCRdb lists it. The V gene is TRBV9, the J gene TRBJ2-3; the table's D gene call, TRBD1, was not cross checked with the DNA. With termini counted, the CDR3 has 13 amino acids. Per the germline V gene, CDR1 is SGDLS and CDR2 is YYNGEE. The CDR3 sequence: CASSAGGASYHSL.

A word on this clonotype: It is unclear where the CDR3 begins or ends on the DNA, so no DNA is shown, and the CDR3 is as TCRdb lists it. The chain is built from TRBV7-9 and TRBJ2-3. The CDR3 adds up to 14 amino acids, both ends counted. Germline CDR1 SEHNR, CDR2 FQNEAQ (reference sequence). CDR3 protein: CASSSAVGDTQYFF.

The chain uses TRBV25-1 and TRBJ2-7; 7 bases fit TRBD1. Germline V gives CDR1 MGHDK, CDR2 SYGVNS. The V segment lost 4 bases and the J segment 4 bases; nucleotides outside the gene matches: 4. This CDR3 region has 13 residues. As DNA, the CDR3 is TGTGCCAGCAGTGGGGGGACAGAATACGAGCAGTACTTC. Protein sequence: CASSGGTEYEQYF.